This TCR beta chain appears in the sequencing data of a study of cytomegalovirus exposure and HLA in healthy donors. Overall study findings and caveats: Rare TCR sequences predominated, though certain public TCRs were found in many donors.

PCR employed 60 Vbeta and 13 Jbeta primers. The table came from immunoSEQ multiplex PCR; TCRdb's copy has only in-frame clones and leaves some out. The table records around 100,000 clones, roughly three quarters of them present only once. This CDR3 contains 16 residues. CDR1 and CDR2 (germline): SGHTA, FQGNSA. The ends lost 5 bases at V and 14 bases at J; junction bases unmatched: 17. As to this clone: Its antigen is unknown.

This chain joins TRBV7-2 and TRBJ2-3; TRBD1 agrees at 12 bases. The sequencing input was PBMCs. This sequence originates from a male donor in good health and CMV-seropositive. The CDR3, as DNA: TGTGCCAGCAGCACCACCGGGACAGGGGGCATCTATGTCTGGTATTTT. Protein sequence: CASSTTGTGGIYVWYF.